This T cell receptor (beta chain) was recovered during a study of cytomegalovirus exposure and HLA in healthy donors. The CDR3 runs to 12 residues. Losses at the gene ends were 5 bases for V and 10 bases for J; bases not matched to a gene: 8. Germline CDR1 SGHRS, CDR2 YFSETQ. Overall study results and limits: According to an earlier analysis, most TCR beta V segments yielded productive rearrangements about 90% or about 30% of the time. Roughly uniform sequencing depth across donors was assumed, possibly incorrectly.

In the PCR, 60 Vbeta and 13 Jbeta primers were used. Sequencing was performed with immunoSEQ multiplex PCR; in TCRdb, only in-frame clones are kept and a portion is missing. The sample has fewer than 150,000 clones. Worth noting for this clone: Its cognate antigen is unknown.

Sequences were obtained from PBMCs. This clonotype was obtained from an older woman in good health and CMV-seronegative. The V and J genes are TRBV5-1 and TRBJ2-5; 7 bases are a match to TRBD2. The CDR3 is CASSDGGEGQYF. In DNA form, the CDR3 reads TGCGCCAGCAGTGATGGGGGGGAGGGCCAGTACTTC.